Listed here are 17 T cell receptor beta chains from one sample, sequenced in a study of cytomegalovirus exposure and HLA in healthy donors. The primer mix had 60 Vbeta and 13 Jbeta primers. Measured with immunoSEQ multiplex PCR; TCRdb has only the in-frame clones, and not every one. This sample has hundreds of thousands of clones; almost 85% occur once, and the top ten carry approximately 0.62%. Sequenced sample: PBMCs. These receptors all stem from a woman aged 40 to 49 in good health and CMV-seronegative.

V is TRBV6-5 and J is TRBJ2-1; D is possibly TRBD2 (7 bases). CDR1 is MNHEY and CDR2 is SVGAGI in the germline V gene. V shed 7 bases and J shed 15 bases, with 25 bases lying between them. This CDR3 comprises 14 residues. The CDR3 region has the DNA TGTGCCAGCAACCCGGGGGGCGAATACAAGGTCCCGTTCTTC. Translated, it gives CASNPGGEYKVPFF.

J is TRBJ2-7 and V is TRBV7-2, with unresolved D. Trimming removed 0 bases from V and 5 bases from J, with 2 bases in between. This CDR3 is built from 11 residues. Per germline, CDR1 SGHTA and CDR2 FQGNSA. Written as DNA, the CDR3 is TGTGCCAGCAGCTTAGCTAACGAGCAGTACTTC. Its protein product is CASSLANEQYF.

This rearrangement joins TRBV2 to TRBJ2-7; D perhaps matches TRBD1 (6 bases). The CDR3 has 12 residues. Trimming pared 4 bases from V and 4 bases from J, leaving 8 bases between. Germline V gene sequence: CDR1 SNHLY, CDR2 FYNNEI. This CDR3 reads CASSAGVYEQYF. CDR3 nucleotides: TGTGCCAGCAGTGCAGGGGTTTACGAGCAGTACTTC.

The chain employs TRBV7-8 and TRBJ2-7, with a weak D call TRBD1 (6 bases). The CDR3 spans 13 residues. The V end was cut by 5 bases, the J end by 9 bases, with 17 bases between. Germline V lookup: CDR1 SGHVS, CDR2 FQNEAQ. The CDR3 loop is CASSPQGWTGQYF. The CDR3 DNA follows: TGTGCCAGCAGCCCTCAGGGGTGGACGGGGCAGTACTTC. The full variable domain, in which reference TRBV7-8 and TRBJ2-7 provide the parts outside the CDR3, is GAGVSQSPRYKVAKRGQDVALRCDPISGHVSLFWYQQALGQGPEFLTYFQNEAQLDKSGLPSDRFFAERPEGSVSTLKIQRTQQEDSAVYLCASSPQGWTGQYFGPGTRLTVT.

The V gene is TRBV7-2, the J gene TRBJ2-3; tentatively, D is TRBD2 (6 bases). CDR3 length: 16 residues. The germline V gene has CDR1 SGHTA and CDR2 FQGNSA. V gave up 5 bases and J gave up 0 bases, with 15 bases separating them. The CDR3 DNA follows: TGTGCCAGCAGCCCCTGGGGACTCGTAAGCACAGATACGCAGTATTTT. It translates to CASSPWGLVSTDTQYF.

The chain has TRBV7-9 and TRBJ1-6; 8 positions match TRBD1. The CDR3 sequence is 16 residues long. Germline lookup yields CDR1 SEHNR and CDR2 FQNEAQ (reference sequence). V lost 4 bases and J lost 9; bases outside the gene matches: 11. CDR3 nucleotide sequence: TGTGCCAGCAGCTCACCCCTGACAGGGGATCGTTCACCCCTCCACTTT. Translated: CASSSPLTGDRSPLHF.

V and J are TRBV6-5 and TRBJ1-1; D is perhaps TRBD1 (6 bases). The V end lost 2 bases, the J end lost 4 bases, and 17 bases lay between the germline ends. The length of the CDR3 is 16 residues. Germline CDR1 is MNHEY and CDR2 is SVGAGI. DNA of the CDR3: TGTGCCAGCAGTTACGATCTAACAGGGTACGTCACTGAAGCTTTCTTT. This encodes CASSYDLTGYVTEAFF.

The chain's CDR3 is CASSLRQVLYEQYF. In DNA, the CDR3 is TGCGCCAGCAGCCTCCGACAGGTTCTATACGAGCAGTACTTC. The V and J genes are TRBV5-1 and TRBJ2-7; perhaps TRBD1 as D (6 bases). The CDR3 is 14 amino acids. Germline-derived CDR1 and CDR2 are SGHRS and YFSETQ. The V gene lost 4 bases and the J gene lost 4 bases, with 15 bases spanning the gap.

The chain joins TRBV7-9 to TRBJ2-7; tentative D call: TRBD1 (5 bases). Trimming stripped 0 bases from V and 2 bases from J, with 14 bases between. The CDR3 runs to 16 residues. Germline V gene lookup returns CDR1 SEHNR and CDR2 FQNEAQ (reference sequence). The DNA of the CDR3 is TGTGCCAGCAGCTTAGCTAGCCAGGGCCGCCCCTACGAGCAGTACTTC. It codes for CASSLASQGRPYEQYF.

A remark on this clone: In the same sample, other DNA sequences code for this CDR3. The genes are TRBV7-2 and TRBJ1-5, with 9 bases matching TRBD1. Germline lookup yields CDR1 SGHTA and CDR2 FQGNSA. The V segment lost 5 bases and the J segment 7 bases; nucleotides outside the gene matches: 3. The CDR3 is made up of 13 amino acids. The CDR3 DNA sequence: TGTGCCAGCAGCCCGGACAGGGGCCAGCCCCAGCATTTT. The encoded protein is CASSPDRGQPQHF.

The sample holds a few counts of this clone. This sequence joins TRBV28 and TRBJ1-6; TRBD1 aligns across 9 bases. The CDR3 is 16 residues long. The ends lost 6 bases at V and 7 bases at J; junction bases unmatched: 10. CDR1 and CDR2 (germline): MDHEN, SYDVKM. The CDR3: CASRSPGTGNNSPLHF. For the CDR3, the DNA is TGTGCCAGCAGATCCCCCGGGACAGGGAACAATTCACCCCTCCACTTT.

The rearrangement links TRBV2 to TRBJ2-7, with D possibly being TRBD2 (5 bases). CDR3 length equals 14 residues. Germline CDR1 is SNHLY and CDR2 is FYNNEI. Trimming pared 0 bases from V and 6 bases from J, leaving 12 bases between. The CDR3 sequence is CASSEARVAGEQYF. The CDR3 DNA reads as TGTGCCAGCAGTGAAGCGCGGGTGGCCGGCGAGCAGTACTTC.

This clone has a handful of counts. The chain has TRBV7-8 and TRBJ1-1; the D gene is possibly TRBD1 (5 bases). Trimming stripped 5 bases from V and 1 base from J, with 17 bases between. CDR3 length: 16 amino acids. Germline loops: CDR1 SGHVS, CDR2 FQNEAQ. CDR3 sequence (DNA): TGTGCCAGCAGCCCCCGTCCCCAGGGTAAGAACACTGAAGCTTTCTTT. This encodes CASSPRPQGKNTEAFF.

The chain carries TRBV19 and TRBJ1-5; D is ambiguous. Between the trimmed V and J ends, which lost 8 bases and 1 base, there was a span of 12 bases. This CDR3 is 14 amino acids long. Germline lookup yields CDR1 LNHDA and CDR2 SQIVND (reference sequence). The CDR3 here is CASRPGLSNQPQHF. CDR3 bases: TGTGCCAGTCGCCCGGGATTGAGCAATCAGCCCCAGCATTTT.

The chain has TRBV6-5 and TRBJ1-3, with a weak D call TRBD1 (6 bases). The CDR3 is 15 residues long. Germline V lookup: CDR1 MNHEY, CDR2 SVGAGI. The V end lost 2 bases, the J end lost 2 bases, and 10 bases lay between the germline ends. In nucleotides, the CDR3 is TGTGCCAGCAGTTACCGTACAGGGCCTGGAAACACCATATATTTT. It specifies CASSYRTGPGNTIYF.

Here the CDR3 reads CSAGQGDPGGYTF. CDR3 bases: TGCAGCGCAGGACAGGGGGACCCAGGGGGCTACACCTTC. The chain has TRBV29-1 and TRBJ1-2; 10 bases map to TRBD1. CDR3 length equals 13 residues. V was clipped by 7 bases and J by 8 bases; unmatched bases: 10. CDR1 is SQVTM and CDR2 is ANQGSEA in the germline V gene.

The chain's CDR3 is CASSLGGLAGLETQYF. CDR3 coding DNA: TGTGCCAGCAGCTTAGGGGGACTAGCGGGGTTGGAGACCCAGTACTTC. The rearrangement joins TRBV7-6 to TRBJ2-5, with 13 bases lining up with TRBD2. The V gene's germline CDR1 is SGHVS and CDR2 FNYEAQ. The V gene end was trimmed by 1 base and the J gene end by 5 bases; junction bases not matched to a gene: 4. The CDR3 is 16 amino acids. Looking up the rest from reference TRBV7-6 and TRBJ2-5 gives the full variable domain: GAGVSQSPRYKVTKRGQDVALRCDPISGHVSLYWYRQALGQGPEFLTYFNYEAQQDKSGLPNDRFSAERPEGSISTLTIQRTEQRDSAMYRCASSLGGLAGLETQYFGPGTRLLVL.